This T cell receptor beta chain appears in the sequencing data of a study of T cell responses to AZD1222 COVID-19 vaccine. This clone was recorded only once. Profiled with immunoSEQ multiplex PCR; TCRdb holds only in-frame clones, not every one. Found here are some 60,000 clones, 85% to 90% of them singletons; the top ten hold 6% to 7.5%. Germline V CDR1 and CDR2: MGHDK, SYGVNS. V was clipped by 3 bases and J by 7 bases, with 13 bases between them. The CDR3 sequence is 14 residues long. Here the sequenced sample was peripheral blood, taken 28 days after the second AZD1222 dose. The chain is built from TRBV25-1 and TRBJ2-4; the D is unclear. The TCR was taken from an adult who received the AZD1222 COVID-19 vaccine. The CDR3 DNA reads TGTGCCAGCAGTGACCCGGCAGAAGGTAACATTCAGTACTTC. Translated: CASSDPAEGNIQYF. Full variable domain (missing parts from reference TRBV25-1 and TRBJ2-4): EADIYQTPRYLVIGTGKKITLECSQTMGHDKMYWYQQDPGMELHLIHYSYGVNSTEKGDLSSESTVSRIRTEHFPLTLESARPSHTSQYLCASSDPAEGNIQYFGAGTRLSVL.